The 19 T cell receptor beta chains given below trace back to one sample, sequenced in a study of control samples from healthy donors and cancer patients. Method: immunoSEQ multiplex PCR; TCRdb's copy keeps in-frame clones and lacks some. The sample lists some 130,000 clones, approximately 92% occurring once. Material for sequencing was blood. These receptors came from a man aged 35-49 years in good health.

The rearrangement links TRBV9 to TRBJ1-1; D remains ambiguous. The germline V gene has CDR1 SGDLS and CDR2 YYNGEE. Trimming stripped 0 bases from V and 6 bases from J, with 9 bases between. The CDR3 runs to 13 residues. In DNA form, the CDR3 reads TGTGCCAGCAGCGTAGCCGCAGGAGCTGAAGCTTTCTTT. The encoded protein is CASSVAAGAEAFF.

The V gene is TRBV7-3, the J gene TRBJ1-2, with D possibly matching TRBD1 (5 bases). The CDR3 loop spans 14 amino acids. Trimming removed 1 base from V and 8 bases from J, with 14 bases in between. The germline CDR1 and CDR2 sequences are SGHTA and FQGTGA. The CDR3 coding sequence is TGTGCCAGCAGCTTAATCAGGGTAGATGTCGGCTACACCTTC. Its translation is CASSLIRVDVGYTF.

The rearrangement joins TRBV5-5 to TRBJ2-3; D possibly uses TRBD1 or TRBD2 (7 bases each). V gave up 0 bases and J gave up 4 bases, with 12 bases separating them. The CDR3 is 15 residues long. Germline V lookup: CDR1 SGHKS, CDR2 YYEKEE (reference sequence). The DNA of the CDR3 is TGTGCCAGCAGCTTGGGGGACAGCGGGGCAGATACGCAGTATTTT. Translating gives CASSLGDSGADTQYF.

CDR3 residues: CASSQGMGWSYEQYF. The CDR3 nucleotides read TGCGCCAGCAGCCAAGGAATGGGGTGGAGCTACGAGCAGTACTTC. The chain combines TRBV4-1 with TRBJ2-7; D is unresolved. CDR1 is MGHRA, CDR2 YSYEKL, per germline. Trimming took off 1 base at V and 3 bases at J, with 13 bases between the two ends. The CDR3 covers 15 residues.

The count of this clone is one. The chain joins TRBV10-3 to TRBJ1-1; no reliable D call. The CDR3 is made up of 13 amino acids. Germline lookup yields CDR1 ENHRY and CDR2 SYGVKD. Trimming left V 4 bases short and J 10 bases short, with 16 bases between. CDR3 residues: CAISAPGGRGAFF. The CDR3 DNA is TGTGCCATCAGTGCACCAGGCGGGCGCGGAGCTTTCTTT.

The chain couples TRBV11-2 to TRBJ1-5; 7 nucleotides match TRBD1. The length of the CDR3 is 15 residues. CDR1 is SGHAT, CDR2 FQNNGV, per germline. With V trimmed by 1 base and J by 1 base, 1 base remained unmatched. The CDR3 here is CASSLGDRSNQPQHF. The CDR3 bases are TGTGCCAGCAGCTTAGGGGACAGAAGCAATCAGCCCCAGCATTTT.

The genes are TRBV11-1 and TRBJ2-1; D is possibly TRBD1 (5 bases). CDR3 length: 12 amino acids. Germline CDR1 and CDR2: SGHAT and FQDESV (reference sequence). Between the trimmed V and J ends, which lost 5 bases and 6 bases, there was a span of 8 bases. CDR3 nucleotide sequence: TGTGCCAGCAGCCCAGACAGCAATGAGCAGTTCTTC. It translates to CASSPDSNEQFF.

This chain uses TRBV11-2 with TRBJ2-7, with D perhaps TRBD1 (7 bases). The germline V gene has CDR1 SGHAT and CDR2 FQNNGV. The CDR3 sequence is 14 residues long. Deletions cut 6 bases from V and 4 bases from J, with 16 bases between. In DNA form, the CDR3 reads TGTGCCAGCAGTCAGGGGGGCCGCAGGTACGAGCAGTACTTC. Translation: CASSQGGRRYEQYF.

This clone showed up just a few times. The V gene is TRBV18, the J gene TRBJ1-1; D is possibly TRBD1 (5 bases). Germline V gives CDR1 KGHSH, CDR2 LQKENI. The CDR3 loop spans 12 amino acids. Trimming pared 2 bases from V and 14 bases from J, leaving 15 bases between. The CDR3 DNA follows: TGTGCCAGCTCACCAAGGGAACAGGCGACCTTCTTT. Protein product: CASSPREQATFF.

The chain is built from TRBV9 and TRBJ2-5; either TRBD1 or TRBD2 may supply D (6 bases each). In germline, CDR1 is SGDLS, CDR2 YYNGEE. V lost 0 bases, J lost 4 bases, and 10 bases lay in between. The CDR3 is 14 amino acids. The CDR3 loop is CASSVVGGGETQYF. CDR3 DNA: TGTGCCAGCAGCGTAGTTGGAGGGGGAGAGACCCAGTACTTC.

Here the CDR3 DNA reads TGTGCCAGCAGCTCACAGGGGTCGTCCTATGGCTACACCTTC. This translates into CASSSQGSSYGYTF. The gene calls are TRBV3-1 (or the pseudogene TRBV3-2) and TRBJ1-2; 7 nucleotides match TRBD1. The CDR3 runs 14 residues. CDR1 is LGHDT and CDR2 is YNNKEL in the germline V gene (reference sequence). The ends lost 5 bases at V and 4 bases at J; junction bases unmatched: 7.

This clone was picked up a small number of times. The CDR3 reads CASSRWGSPLHF. Written as DNA, the CDR3 is TGTGCCAGCAGTCGATGGGGTTCACCCCTCCACTTT. This sequence joins TRBV12-3 or TRBV12-4 and TRBJ1-6, with D unresolved. Trimming cost V 5 bases and J 9 bases, with 8 bases left between them. The CDR3 is 12 amino acids.

The chain is built from TRBV5-8 and TRBJ1-5; possible D gene TRBD1, 5 bases. V dropped 0 bases and J dropped 5 bases, with 12 bases sitting between them. Germline V gene lookup returns CDR1 SGHTS and CDR2 YDEGEE. CDR3 length: 15 residues. The CDR3 sequence is CASSLAGGGDQPQHF. The CDR3 region has the DNA TGTGCCAGCAGCTTGGCGGGGGGGGGAGATCAGCCCCAGCATTTT.

This clone was observed a single time. The V and J genes are TRBV6-9 and TRBJ2-3; 13 bases agree with TRBD2. The CDR3 has 18 amino acids. Germline values: CDR1 MNHGY, CDR2 SVAAGI. Trimming removed 5 bases from V and 3 bases from J; junction bases left unmatched: 11. This CDR3 reads CASSREVLAGGPTDTQYF. CDR3 coding DNA: TGTGCCAGCAGTCGTGAAGTACTAGCGGGGGGGCCGACAGATACGCAGTATTTT.

The chain carries TRBV30 and TRBJ1-4; no clear D. CDR3 size: 13 residues. V lost 3 bases, J lost 6 bases, and 11 bases lay in between. Germline loops: CDR1 GTSNPN, CDR2 SVGIG (reference sequence). The CDR3 nucleotides are TGTGCCTGGAGGGCCGGAAGCGATGAAAAACTGTTTTTT. The encoded protein is CAWRAGSDEKLFF. Combining the CDR3 with reference TRBV30 and TRBJ1-4 gives the whole variable domain SQTIHQWPATLVQPVGSPLSLECTVEGTSNPNLYWYRQAAGRGLQLLFYSVGIGQISSEVPQNLSASRPQDRQFILSSKKLLLSDSGFYLCAWRAGSDEKLFFGSGTQLSVL.

This chain uses TRBV11-2 with TRBJ2-7, with TRBD2 identical over 10 bases. Germline CDR1 SGHAT, CDR2 FQNNGV. V trimming: 4 bases; J trimming: 0 bases; junction bases outside the gene matches: 6. The CDR3 length is 16 residues. CDR3 sequence (DNA): TGTGCCAGCAGCTCACCTACTAGCGGGAACTCCTACGAGCAGTACTTC. Translating it yields CASSSPTSGNSYEQYF.

This chain uses TRBV7-9 with TRBJ1-1, with D tentatively TRBD1 (6 bases). There are 14 residues in the CDR3. Germline CDR1 and CDR2: SEHNR and FQNEAQ (reference sequence). V lost 1 base to trimming and J lost 4 bases, with 10 bases between them. The CDR3 coding sequence is TGTGCCAGCAGCTTAGACAGGGTTAGCACTGAAGCTTTCTTT. The encoded protein is CASSLDRVSTEAFF.

The rearrangement links TRBV2 to TRBJ1-3; D is undetermined. V was clipped by 7 bases and J by 3 bases, with 7 bases between them. The CDR3 totals 12 residues. Germline CDR1 and CDR2: SNHLY and FYNNEI. The DNA for the CDR3 is TGTGCCAGCACCCGGGATGGAAACACCATATATTTT. Translated, it gives CASTRDGNTIYF.

This clone came up once. The V call is TRBV29-1, the J call TRBJ1-4; 8 bases match TRBD1. The length of the CDR3 is 15 residues. V lost 0 bases and J lost 5; bases outside the gene matches: 5. From germline, CDR1 is SQVTM and CDR2 ANQGSEA. The CDR3 here is CSVEDLRQGNEKLFF. The DNA of the CDR3 is TGCAGCGTTGAAGATCTGAGACAGGGGAATGAAAAACTGTTTTTT. Based on the CDR3 plus reference TRBV29-1 and TRBJ1-4, the full variable domain is SAVISQKPSRDICQRGTSLTIQCQVDSQVTMMFWYRQQPGQSLTLIATANQGSEATYESGFVIDKFPISRPNLTFSTLTVSNMSPEDSSIYLCSVEDLRQGNEKLFFGSGTQLSVL.